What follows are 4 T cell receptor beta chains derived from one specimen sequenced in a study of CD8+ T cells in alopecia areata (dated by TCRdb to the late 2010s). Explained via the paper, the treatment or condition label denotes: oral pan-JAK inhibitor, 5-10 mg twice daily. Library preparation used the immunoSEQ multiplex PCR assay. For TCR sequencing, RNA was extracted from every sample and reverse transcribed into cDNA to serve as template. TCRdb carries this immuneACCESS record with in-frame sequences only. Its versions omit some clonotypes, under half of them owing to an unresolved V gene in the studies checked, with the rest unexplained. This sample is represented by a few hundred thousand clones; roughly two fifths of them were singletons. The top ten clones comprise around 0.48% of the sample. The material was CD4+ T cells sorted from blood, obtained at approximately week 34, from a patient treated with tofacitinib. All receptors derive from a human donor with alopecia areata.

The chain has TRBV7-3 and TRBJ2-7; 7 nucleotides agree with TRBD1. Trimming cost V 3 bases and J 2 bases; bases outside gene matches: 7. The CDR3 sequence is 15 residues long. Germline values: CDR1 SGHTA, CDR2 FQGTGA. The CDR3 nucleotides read TGTGCCAGCAGCTTGACCGGGACAGCAACCTACGAGCAGTACTTC. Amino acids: CASSLTGTATYEQYF. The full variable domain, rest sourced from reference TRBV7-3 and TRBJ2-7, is GAGVSQTPSNKVTEKGKYVELRCDPISGHTALYWYRQSLGQGPEFLIYFQGTGAADDSGLPNDRFFAVRPEGSVSTLKIQRTERGDSAVYLCASSLTGTATYEQYFGPGTRLTVT.

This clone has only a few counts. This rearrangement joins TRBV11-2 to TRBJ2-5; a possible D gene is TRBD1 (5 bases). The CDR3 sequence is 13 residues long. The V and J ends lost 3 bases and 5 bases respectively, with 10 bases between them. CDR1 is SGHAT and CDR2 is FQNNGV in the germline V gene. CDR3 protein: CASSFNPGETQYF. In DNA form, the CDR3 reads TGTGCCAGCAGCTTTAATCCAGGGGAGACCCAGTACTTC. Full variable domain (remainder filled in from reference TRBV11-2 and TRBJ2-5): EAGVAQSPRYKIIEKRQSVAFWCNPISGHATLYWYQQILGQGPKLLIQFQNNGVVDDSQLPKDRFSAERLKGVDSTLKIQPAKLEDSAVYLCASSFNPGETQYFGPGTRLLVL.

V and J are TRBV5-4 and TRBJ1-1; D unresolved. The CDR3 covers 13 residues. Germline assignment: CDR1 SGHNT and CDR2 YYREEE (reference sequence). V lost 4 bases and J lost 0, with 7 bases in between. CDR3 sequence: CASSLTLNTEAFF. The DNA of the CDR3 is TGTGCCAGCAGCCTAACCTTGAACACTGAAGCTTTCTTT.

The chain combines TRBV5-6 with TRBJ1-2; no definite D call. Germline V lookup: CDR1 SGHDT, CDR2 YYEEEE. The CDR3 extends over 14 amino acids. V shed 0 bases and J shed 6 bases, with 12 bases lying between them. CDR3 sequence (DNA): TGTGCCAGCAGCTTGGTCGTGCAAACTAATGGCTACACCTTC. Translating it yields CASSLVVQTNGYTF.